This TCR beta chain was captured in a study of cytomegalovirus exposure and HLA in healthy donors. Sequenced by immunoSEQ multiplex PCR; TCRdb stores in-frame clones only, minus some. The sample has 200,000 to 250,000 clones; over 65% are singletons. In its sample, this clone was seen a few times. The germline V gene has CDR1 KGHSH and CDR2 LQKENI. The CDR3 totals 13 residues. V lost 6 bases to trimming and J lost 3 bases, with 8 bases between them. Sequencing was performed on PBMCs. The J gene is TRBJ1-4, the V gene TRBV18; tentative D call: TRBD1 (5 bases). The source of this sequence is a woman under 30 in good health and CMV-seronegative. The CDR3 sequence is CASSRGANEKLFF. The CDR3, as DNA: TGTGCCAGCTCGCGAGGGGCTAATGAAAAACTGTTTTTT.